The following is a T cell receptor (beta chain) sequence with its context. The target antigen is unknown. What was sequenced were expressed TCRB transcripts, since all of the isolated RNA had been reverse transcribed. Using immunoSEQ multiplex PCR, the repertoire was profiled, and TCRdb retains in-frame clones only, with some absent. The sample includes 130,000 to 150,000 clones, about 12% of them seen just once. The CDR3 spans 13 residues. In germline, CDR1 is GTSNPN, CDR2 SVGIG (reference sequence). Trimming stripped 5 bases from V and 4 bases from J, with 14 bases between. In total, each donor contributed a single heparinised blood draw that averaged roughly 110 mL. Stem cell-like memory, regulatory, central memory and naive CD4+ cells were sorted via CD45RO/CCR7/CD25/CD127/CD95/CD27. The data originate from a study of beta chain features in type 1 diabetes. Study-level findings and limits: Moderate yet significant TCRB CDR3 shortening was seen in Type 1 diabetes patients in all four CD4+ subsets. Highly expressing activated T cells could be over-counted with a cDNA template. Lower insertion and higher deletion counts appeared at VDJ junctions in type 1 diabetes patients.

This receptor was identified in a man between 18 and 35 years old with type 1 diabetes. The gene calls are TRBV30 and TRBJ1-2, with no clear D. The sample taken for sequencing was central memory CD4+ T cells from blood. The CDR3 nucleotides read TGTGCCTGGCGAACAGAAGGGATCTATGGCTACACCTTC. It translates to CAWRTEGIYGYTF.